This T cell receptor (beta chain) comes out of a study of T cells in Graves' hyperthyroidism and ophthalmopathy. On the study more broadly: Prior to any treatment, at the point of initial diagnosis, peripheral blood was collected. Notes on the study in general: Most clonotypes expanded in thyroid above 0.001 were likewise present in blood. The model forecast ophthalmopathy, anticipating it by a median around 6.5 months before onset.

The germline V gene encodes CDR1 MGHDK and CDR2 SYGVNS. The CDR3 totals 13 residues. The V end lost 7 bases, the J end lost 0 bases, and 9 bases lay between the germline ends. This clonotype came up many times. Its antigen remains unknown. Uncontrolled infection, other autoimmune disease, pregnancy or lactation led to exclusion. Authors of the study amplified TCR beta CDR3 regions from RNA transcripts. With the HTBI primer set, the TCR CDR3 went through a first round of RT-PCR. TCRdb processed the multiplex PCR reads anew with MiXCR; each CDR3 protein has one entry. The sample carries more than 300,000 distinct CDR3 sequences, more than 11% recorded once.

This TCR was sampled from a woman aged 25 to 39 with Graves' hyperthyroidism. The sample taken for sequencing was blood. The chain is built from TRBV25-1 and TRBJ1-1; D unclear. The CDR3 reads CASMEALNTEAFF. DNA for the CDR3: TGTGCCAGCATGGAGGCCCTGAACACTGAAGCTTTCTTT.